This entry lists 27 T cell receptor beta chains sequenced from one sample in a study of blood T cell repertoires in COVID-19. Clones were sequenced by immunoSEQ multiplex PCR, and TCRdb holds only the in-frame ones, with some missing. Among approximately 110,000 clones, approximately 90% were seen once, and the ten largest hold approximately 4.3%. The sample taken for sequencing was peripheral blood. These TCRs come from a woman aged 50 to 60 with acute or convalescent COVID-19.

The chain joins TRBV5-1 to TRBJ2-2; D is perhaps TRBD2 (6 bases). Germline V gene lookup returns CDR1 SGHRS and CDR2 YFSETQ. The V end lost 4 bases, the J end lost 1 base, and 8 bases lay between the germline ends. The CDR3 extends over 14 amino acids. The CDR3 reads CASSRRGNTGELFF. The CDR3 DNA is TGCGCCAGCAGCCGGAGGGGGAACACCGGGGAGCTGTTTTTT.

The chain employs TRBV4-3 and TRBJ2-3, with TRBD1 matching 7 bases. With V trimmed by 5 bases and J by 6 bases, 17 bases remained unmatched. Germline loops: CDR1 LGHNA, CDR2 YSLEER. There are 17 residues in the CDR3. The DNA for the CDR3 is TGCGCCAGCAGCAAAAACCTGGACAGGTCCCCTTCGGATACGCAGTATTTT. It specifies CASSKNLDRSPSDTQYF.

The chain links TRBV30 to TRBJ1-4; D call uncertain. V dropped 4 bases and J dropped 4 bases, with 10 bases sitting between them. The CDR3 has 13 residues. The germline CDR1 and CDR2 sequences are GTSNPN and SVGIG (reference sequence). The chain's CDR3 is CAWTVGSNEKLFF. The CDR3, as DNA: TGTGCCTGGACCGTCGGTAGTAATGAAAAACTGTTTTTT.

The genes are TRBV2 and TRBJ1-1; D remains ambiguous. V was clipped by 7 bases and J by 1 base, with 7 bases between them. The CDR3 extends over 12 amino acids. The germline V gene encodes CDR1 SNHLY and CDR2 FYNNEI. CDR3 region: CASKEENTEAFF. CDR3 coding DNA: TGTGCCAGCAAGGAGGAGAACACTGAAGCTTTCTTT.

The rearrangement joins TRBV28 to TRBJ2-5; the match to TRBD1 covers 10 bases. V shed 1 base and J 5 bases; nucleotides not matched to a gene: 16. Germline CDR1 and CDR2: MDHEN and SYDVKM. The CDR3 consists of 19 residues. The CDR3 sequence is CASSLFEGSEDRGEETQYF. CDR3 nucleotide sequence: TGTGCCAGCAGTTTATTCGAAGGGTCAGAGGACAGGGGGGAGGAGACCCAGTACTTC. The entire variable domain, with the rest obtained from reference TRBV28 and TRBJ2-5, is as follows: DVKVTQSSRYLVKRTGEKVFLECVQDMDHENMFWYRQDPGLGLRLIYFSYDVKMKEKGDIPEGYSVSREKKERFSLILESASTNQTSMYLCASSLFEGSEDRGEETQYFGPGTRLLVL.

This clone was recorded only once. The chain links TRBV9 to TRBJ2-5, with D perhaps TRBD1 (5 bases). CDR1 and CDR2 from the germline V gene are SGDLS and YYNGEE. V shed 4 bases and J shed 3 bases, with 16 bases lying between them. The CDR3 is 15 amino acids. CDR3 sequence: CASSPSGQSEETQYF. CDR3 nucleotide sequence: TGTGCCAGCAGCCCATCAGGGCAGTCGGAAGAGACCCAGTACTTC.

This clone was seen only a few times. The chain uses TRBV24-1 and TRBJ2-2, with 8 nucleotides matching TRBD1. Germline values: CDR1 KGHDR, CDR2 SFDVKD. This CDR3 is built from 14 residues. Trimming removed 10 bases from V and 0 bases from J; junction bases left unmatched: 3. The CDR3 DNA sequence: TGTGCCACAGGACAGGGATCGAACACCGGGGAGCTGTTTTTT. This sequence encodes CATGQGSNTGELFF.

In its sample, this clone was seen once. The chain carries TRBV28 and TRBJ1-2; 7 nucleotides match TRBD1. Looked up from germline, CDR1 is MDHEN and CDR2 is SYDVKM. Trimming cost V 6 bases and J 8 bases; bases outside gene matches: 6. This CDR3 is built from 12 residues. CDR3 protein: CASRRQGGGYTF. CDR3 sequence (DNA): TGTGCCAGCAGAAGACAGGGAGGAGGCTACACCTTC.

V is TRBV19 and J is TRBJ2-7; weak D call: TRBD2 (5 bases). Germline V CDR1 and CDR2: LNHDA, SQIVND (reference sequence). Trimming removed 4 bases at V and 2 bases at J, with 15 bases between. The length of the CDR3 is 15 residues. CDR3 DNA sequence: TGTGCCAGTAGTACCCCTCTCGGGGTCCCCTACGAGCAGTACTTC. This sequence encodes CASSTPLGVPYEQYF.

The J gene is TRBJ1-4, the V gene TRBV7-3; maybe TRBD1 (6 bases). Trimming stripped 3 bases from V and 5 bases from J, with 13 bases between. Germline V gene lookup returns CDR1 SGHTA and CDR2 FQGTGA. The CDR3 loop spans 15 amino acids. CDR3 region: CASSLKQGANEKLFF. The CDR3 DNA reads TGTGCCAGCAGCTTGAAACAGGGCGCGAATGAAAAACTGTTTTTT.

The V call is TRBV2, the J call TRBJ1-5; the match to TRBD1 covers 9 bases. Trimming cost V 6 bases and J 4 bases; bases outside gene matches: 7. The length of the CDR3 is 15 residues. Germline V CDR1 and CDR2: SNHLY, FYNNEI. In DNA, the CDR3 is TGTGCCAGCAGCTACACAGGGGGCAGGAATCAGCCCCAGCATTTT. This codes for CASSYTGGRNQPQHF.

The chain uses TRBV9 and TRBJ1-2; 9 bases are a match to TRBD1. J gave up 3 bases and V 0 bases, and 3 bases lay outside the gene matches. The CDR3 runs to 15 residues. CDR1 and CDR2 from the germline V gene are SGDLS and YYNGEE. The CDR3 nucleotides are TGTGCCAGCAGCGTAGACGGACAGGGGTACTATGGCTACACCTTC. This codes for CASSVDGQGYYGYTF.

The gene calls are TRBV4-2 and TRBJ1-6, with 10 bases that match TRBD1. Losses at the gene ends were 4 bases for V and 7 bases for J; bases not matched to a gene: 4. Germline lookup yields CDR1 LGHNA and CDR2 YNFKEQ. The length of the CDR3 is 15 residues. This CDR3 is CASSPGDRGNSPLHF. DNA for the CDR3: TGTGCCAGCAGCCCGGGGGACAGGGGAAATTCACCCCTCCACTTT.

The rearrangement uses TRBV28 and TRBJ1-5; 10 nucleotides align to TRBD1. From germline, CDR1 is MDHEN and CDR2 SYDVKM. CDR3 size: 16 residues. V lost 3 bases and J lost 3; bases outside the gene matches: 5. The CDR3 protein is CASSFEGQGFNQPQHF. The CDR3 DNA follows: TGTGCCAGCAGTTTTGAGGGACAGGGGTTCAATCAGCCCCAGCATTTT. Filled out from reference TRBV28 and TRBJ1-5, the complete variable domain reads DVKVTQSSRYLVKRTGEKVFLECVQDMDHENMFWYRQDPGLGLRLIYFSYDVKMKEKGDIPEGYSVSREKKERFSLILESASTNQTSMYLCASSFEGQGFNQPQHFGDGTRLSIL.

This clone has more than one count but fewer than ten. CDR3 sequence reads: CASSPSGLFRGPEAFF. In DNA form, the CDR3 reads TGTGCCAGCAGCCCTTCCGGACTCTTCAGGGGGCCTGAAGCTTTCTTT. The chain combines TRBV3-1 (or the pseudogene TRBV3-2) with TRBJ1-1; 8 bases match TRBD1. The CDR3 loop spans 16 amino acids. V shed 4 bases, J shed 6 bases, and the junction held 13 bases outside the gene matches. Germline V lookup: CDR1 LGHDT, CDR2 YNNKEL (reference sequence).

The CDR3 sequence is CASTLGASGYTDTQYF. In DNA, the CDR3 is TGTGCCAGCACCCTCGGGGCTAGCGGATACACAGATACGCAGTATTTT. This chain uses TRBV13 with TRBJ2-3; 7 bases line up with TRBD2. J was trimmed by 2 bases and V by 7 bases; bases with no gene match: 12. Germline assignment: CDR1 PRHDT and CDR2 FYEKMQ (reference sequence). This CDR3 comprises 16 residues.

This chain uses TRBV9 with TRBJ2-1, with TRBD2 matching 9 bases. The length of the CDR3 is 16 residues. Germline assignment: CDR1 SGDLS and CDR2 YYNGEE. V lost 1 base to trimming and J lost 2 bases; unmatched junction nucleotides: 4. In nucleotides, the CDR3 is TGTGCCAGCAGCGTAACCGTAGCGGGAGCCTACAATGAGCAGTTCTTC. It is translated as CASSVTVAGAYNEQFF.

This chain joins TRBV14 and TRBJ1-2; 9 bases match TRBD1. With 6 bases clipped from V and 7 bases from J, the junction kept 6 bases outside the gene matches. In germline, CDR1 is SGHDN, CDR2 FVKESK. The CDR3 length is 13 residues. For the CDR3, the DNA is TGTGCCAGCAGTCTACAGGGGGCGTTTGGCTACACCTTC. It codes for CASSLQGAFGYTF.

This sequence joins TRBV4-1 and TRBJ1-6; D is possibly TRBD1 (6 bases). V was shortened by 1 base and J by 0 bases, with 22 bases between the two germline ends. In germline, CDR1 is MGHRA, CDR2 YSYEKL. CDR3 length: 21 residues. Written as DNA, the CDR3 is TGCGCCAGCAGCCAAGGTCCCCACAGGGAGTCGTCGAGCTCCTATAATTCACCCCTCCACTTT. Its protein product is CASSQGPHRESSSSYNSPLHF.

This chain connects TRBV6-6 to TRBJ1-4; 9 positions match TRBD1. Germline V gene data show CDR1 as MNHNY and CDR2 as SVGAGI (reference sequence). The CDR3 length is 15 residues. V lost 5 bases to trimming and J lost 6 bases; unmatched junction nucleotides: 7. The CDR3: CASSATDRGDEKLFF. For the CDR3, the DNA is TGTGCCAGCAGTGCCACCGACAGGGGGGATGAAAAACTGTTTTTT.

The V and J genes are TRBV2 and TRBJ1-6; possible D gene TRBD1, 5 bases. Germline V gene lookup returns CDR1 SNHLY and CDR2 FYNNEI. V lost 9 bases to trimming and J lost 2 bases, with 20 bases between them. CDR3 length: 17 residues. The CDR3 DNA is TGTGCCAGAGGAACAGGCTTGGGGGGTACCTATAATTCACCCCTCCACTTT. This codes for CARGTGLGGTYNSPLHF.

The V gene is TRBV5-1, the J gene TRBJ1-2; D gene uncertain. Germline CDR1 is SGHRS and CDR2 is YFSETQ. Trimming removed 0 bases from V and 6 bases from J, with 9 bases in between. This CDR3 contains 13 residues. This CDR3 is CASSLGAPNGYTF. CDR3 nucleotides: TGCGCCAGCAGCTTGGGGGCACCGAATGGCTACACCTTC.

J is TRBJ1-2 and V is TRBV7-9, with D uncertain. Trimming pared 1 base from V and 4 bases from J, leaving 10 bases between. The germline CDR1 and CDR2 sequences are SEHNR and FQNEAQ (reference sequence). The CDR3 length is 14 residues. The CDR3, as DNA: TGTGCCAGCAGCTTAGGAAGGGAGGCCTATGGCTACACCTTC. As protein: CASSLGREAYGYTF. The variable domain in full, completed from reference TRBV7-9 and TRBJ1-2, reads DTGVSQNPRHKITKRGQNVTFRCDPISEHNRLYWYRQTLGQGPEFLTYFQNEAQLEKSRLLSDRFSAERPKGSFSTLEIQRTEQGDSAMYLCASSLGREAYGYTFGSGTRLTVV.

The genes are TRBV9 and TRBJ1-1; TRBD1 aligns across 7 bases. Germline-derived CDR1 and CDR2 are SGDLS and YYNGEE. With V trimmed by 2 bases and J by 7 bases, 2 bases remained unmatched. The CDR3 spans 12 residues. The CDR3 spells CASSVGTDEAFF. The CDR3 DNA reads TGTGCCAGCAGCGTCGGGACAGATGAAGCTTTCTTT.

The chain combines TRBV2 with TRBJ1-5, with 10 bases fitting TRBD1. Looked up from germline, CDR1 is SNHLY and CDR2 is FYNNEI. Trimming at V came to 6 bases and at J to 0 bases, leaving 5 bases not matched to a gene. The CDR3 spans 16 residues. This CDR3 is CASSWTGGDSNQPQHF. In DNA, the CDR3 is TGTGCCAGCAGCTGGACAGGGGGAGATAGCAATCAGCCCCAGCATTTT.

This chain links TRBV7-9 with TRBJ2-1, with D unclear. Germline CDR1 SEHNR, CDR2 FQNEAQ (reference sequence). This CDR3 comprises 15 residues. Trimming took 10 bases from V and 0 from J, leaving 16 bases between them. The CDR3 sequence: CAIDKPEVSYNEQFF. DNA of the CDR3: TGTGCCATCGACAAACCGGAAGTCTCCTACAATGAGCAGTTCTTC.

Comment on this clone: In this CDR3 the conserved last residue, phenylalanine or tryptophan, is missing, so a read error is likely. The DNA is left out, because the CDR3 cannot be placed on it with certainty; the CDR3 is given as TCRdb lists it. The rearrangement links TRBV27 to TRBJ1-1; the D call in the table, TRBD1, was not verified against the DNA. The CDR3 is 18 amino acids long, termini counted. Germline CDR1 and CDR2: MNHEY and SMNVEV (reference sequence). The CDR3 spells CASSLPERLQGTDTVPPV.